The TCR beta chain under discussion was sequenced for a study of regulatory T cells in long-lasting Graves disease. With iRepertoire HTBI primers and Arm-PCR of CDR3 regions, TCR beta libraries were built. Original methodology: In the combined samples, around 60 TRBV and 14 to 15 TRBJ segments were identified. TCRdb analysed the multiplex PCR reads with MiXCR anew, one entry per CDR3 protein. These V and J calls originate from TCRdb's pipeline instead of the authors' own analysis. The repertoire holds roughly 300,000 distinct CDR3 sequences, with 22% as singletons. Time point reported: persistent/refractory GD, antithyroid drugs over 5 years with positive TRAb. TCR sequences were obtained from RNA taken from PBMCs. The EDTA tubes were filled with about 9 milliliters of drawn peripheral blood. Points on this clonotype: A much larger clone differs from this one at a single base, so this may be a read error.

Germline V CDR1 and CDR2: LGHDT, YNNKEL (reference sequence). The CDR3 totals 14 residues. V dropped 4 bases and J dropped 5 bases, with 14 bases sitting between them. The V gene is TRBV3-1, the J gene TRBJ1-1, with a possible D match to TRBD1 (5 bases). This clonotype was obtained from a female donor with Graves disease. Sequenced material: peripheral blood mononuclear cells (PBMCs), taken when the disease was refractory, from a patient treated with antithyroid drugs. Here the CDR3 reads CASSPAFRETEAFF. CDR3 DNA sequence: TGTGCCAGCAGCCCGGCCTTCAGGGAGACTGAAGCTTTCTTT.